This T cell receptor beta chain emerged from a study of shared clonotypes between healthy human individuals. Execution of the assay was at deep level. Assay used: immunoSEQ multiplex PCR; TCRdb lists only in-frame clones, some missing. The sample includes fewer than 700,000 clones, around 78% of them seen just once. This CDR3 region has 12 residues. Trimming took off 4 bases at V and 2 bases at J, with 7 bases between the two ends. Germline loops: CDR1 GTSNPN, CDR2 SVGIG (reference sequence). The chain couples TRBV30 to TRBJ2-3; unclear D gene. The clonotype comes from a woman aged 40 to 50 in good health. Some clones in this sample may be carry-over from other donors' samples. The specimen sequenced was PBMCs. CDR3 sequence reads: CAWTLITDTQYF. CDR3 bases: TGTGCCTGGACCCTAATCACAGATACGCAGTATTTT.